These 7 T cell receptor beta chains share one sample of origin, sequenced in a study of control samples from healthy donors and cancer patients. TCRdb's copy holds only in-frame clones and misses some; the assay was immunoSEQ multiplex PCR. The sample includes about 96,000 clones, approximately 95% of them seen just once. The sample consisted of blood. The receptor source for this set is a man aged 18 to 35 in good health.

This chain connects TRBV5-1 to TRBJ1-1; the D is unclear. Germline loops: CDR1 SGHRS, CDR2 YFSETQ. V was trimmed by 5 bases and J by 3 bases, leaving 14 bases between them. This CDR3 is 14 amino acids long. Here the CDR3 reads CASRGPNPDTEAFF. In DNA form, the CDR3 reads TGCGCCAGCAGAGGTCCAAACCCGGACACTGAAGCTTTCTTT.

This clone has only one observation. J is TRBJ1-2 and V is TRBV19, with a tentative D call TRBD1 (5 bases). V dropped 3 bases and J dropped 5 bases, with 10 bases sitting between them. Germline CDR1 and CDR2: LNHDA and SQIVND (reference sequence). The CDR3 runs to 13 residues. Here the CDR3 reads CASSIKGNYGYTF. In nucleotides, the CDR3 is TGTGCCAGTAGTATCAAGGGGAATTATGGCTACACCTTC.

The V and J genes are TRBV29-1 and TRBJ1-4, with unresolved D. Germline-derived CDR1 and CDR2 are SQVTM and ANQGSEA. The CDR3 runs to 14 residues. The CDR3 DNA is TGCGGCGGGCCCGACGTTGCAACTAATGAAAAACTGTTTTTT. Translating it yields CGGPDVATNEKLFF. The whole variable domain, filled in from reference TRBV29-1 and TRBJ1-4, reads SAVISQKPSRDICQRGTSLTIQCQVDSQVTMMFWYRQQPGQSLTLIATANQGSEATYESGFVIDKFPISRPNLTFSTLTVSNMSPEDSSIYLCGGPDVATNEKLFFGSGTQLSVL.

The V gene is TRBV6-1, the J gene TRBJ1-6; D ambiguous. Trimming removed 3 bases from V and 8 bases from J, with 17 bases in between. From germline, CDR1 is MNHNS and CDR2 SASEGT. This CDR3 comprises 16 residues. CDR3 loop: CASSEPRTEIDSPLHF. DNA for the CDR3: TGTGCCAGCAGTGAGCCCAGAACAGAGATAGATTCACCCCTCCACTTT.

The CDR3 spells CASSQEGEIEKLFF. For the CDR3, the DNA is TGTGCCAGCAGCCAAGAGGGGGAGATTGAAAAACTGTTTTTT. The chain links TRBV3-1 (or the pseudogene TRBV3-2) to TRBJ1-4; TRBD1 might be the D (5 bases). The V and J ends lost 0 bases and 7 bases respectively, with 9 bases between them. The germline gives CDR1 LGHDT, CDR2 YNNKEL (reference sequence). CDR3 size: 14 residues.

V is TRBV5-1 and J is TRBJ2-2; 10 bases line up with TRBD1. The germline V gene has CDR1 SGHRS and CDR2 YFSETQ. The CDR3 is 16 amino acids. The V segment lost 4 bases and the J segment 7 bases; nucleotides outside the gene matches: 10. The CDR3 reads CASSPAGTGDGGELFF. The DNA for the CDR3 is TGCGCCAGCAGCCCCGCCGGGACAGGGGATGGCGGGGAGCTGTTTTTT.

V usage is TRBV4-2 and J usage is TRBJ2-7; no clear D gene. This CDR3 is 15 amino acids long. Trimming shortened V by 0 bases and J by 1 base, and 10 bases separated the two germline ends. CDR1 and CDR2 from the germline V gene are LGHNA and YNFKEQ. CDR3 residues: CASSQDRMGSYEQYF. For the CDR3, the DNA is TGTGCCAGCAGCCAAGATCGTATGGGTTCCTACGAGCAGTACTTC.